The present TCR beta chain was sequenced within a study of blood T cell repertoires in COVID-19. Germline V gene sequence: CDR1 LNHDA, CDR2 SQIVND (reference sequence). There are 15 residues in the CDR3. The ends were cut back, 3 bases at V and 3 bases at J, with 15 bases in the middle. Libraries were prepared by immunoSEQ multiplex PCR; TCRdb keeps only in-frame clonotypes and omits some of them. The data hold more than 80,000 clones, with 70% to 80% observed a single time. Input material: peripheral blood. The chain combines TRBV19 with TRBJ2-7, with D unresolved. The TCR was taken from a human donor in a cohort sampled during active COVID-19. Here the CDR3 reads CASSIPLSSYYEQYF. The CDR3 bases are TGTGCCAGTAGTATCCCCCTTTCCTCTTACTACGAGCAGTACTTC.